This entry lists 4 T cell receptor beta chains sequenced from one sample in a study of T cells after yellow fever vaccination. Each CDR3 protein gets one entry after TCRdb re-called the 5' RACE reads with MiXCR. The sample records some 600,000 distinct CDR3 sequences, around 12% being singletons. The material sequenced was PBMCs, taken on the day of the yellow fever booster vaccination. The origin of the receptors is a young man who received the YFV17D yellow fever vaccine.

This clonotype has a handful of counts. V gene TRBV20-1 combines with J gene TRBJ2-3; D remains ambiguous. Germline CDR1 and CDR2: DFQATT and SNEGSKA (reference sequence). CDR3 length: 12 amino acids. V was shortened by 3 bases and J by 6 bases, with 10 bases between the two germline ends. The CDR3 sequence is CSARDPSDTQYF. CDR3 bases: TGCAGTGCTAGGGACCCCTCGGATACGCAGTATTTT.

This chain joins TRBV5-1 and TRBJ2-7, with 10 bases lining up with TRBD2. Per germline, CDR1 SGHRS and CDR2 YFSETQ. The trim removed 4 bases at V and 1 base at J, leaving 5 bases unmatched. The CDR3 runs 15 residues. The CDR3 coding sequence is TGCGCCAGCAGCCAAGGACTAGCGGCGTCCTACGAGCAGTACTTC. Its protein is CASSQGLAASYEQYF.

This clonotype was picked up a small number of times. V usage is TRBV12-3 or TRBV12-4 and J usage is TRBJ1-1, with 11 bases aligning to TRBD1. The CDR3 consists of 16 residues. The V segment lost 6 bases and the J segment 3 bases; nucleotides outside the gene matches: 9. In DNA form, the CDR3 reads TGTGCCAGCAGCGGACAGGGGGCGGGCATCGACACTGAAGCTTTCTTT. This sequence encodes CASSGQGAGIDTEAFF.

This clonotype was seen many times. CDR3 sequence reads: CAISEAGKASSYNEQFF. Written as DNA, the CDR3 is TGTGCCATCAGTGAGGCAGGGAAAGCCAGCTCCTACAATGAGCAGTTCTTC. The rearrangement joins TRBV10-3 to TRBJ2-1, with D tentatively TRBD1 (5 bases). V gave up 2 bases and J gave up 0 bases, with 14 bases separating them. The CDR3 runs 17 residues. From germline, CDR1 is ENHRY and CDR2 SYGVKD.